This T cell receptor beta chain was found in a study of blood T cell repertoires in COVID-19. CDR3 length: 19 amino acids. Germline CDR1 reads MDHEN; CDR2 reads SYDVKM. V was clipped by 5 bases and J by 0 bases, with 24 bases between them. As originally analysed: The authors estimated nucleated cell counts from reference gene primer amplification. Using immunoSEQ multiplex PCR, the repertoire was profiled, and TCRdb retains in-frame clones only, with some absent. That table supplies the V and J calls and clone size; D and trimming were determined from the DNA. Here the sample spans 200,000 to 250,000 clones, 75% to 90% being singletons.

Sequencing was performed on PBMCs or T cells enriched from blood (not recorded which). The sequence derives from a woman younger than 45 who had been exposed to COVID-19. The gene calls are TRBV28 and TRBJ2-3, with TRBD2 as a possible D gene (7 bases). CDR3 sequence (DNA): TGTGCCAGCAGTGGACGGTACTGGGGAGGGGGATATAGCACAGATACGCAGTATTTT. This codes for CASSGRYWGGGYSTDTQYF.